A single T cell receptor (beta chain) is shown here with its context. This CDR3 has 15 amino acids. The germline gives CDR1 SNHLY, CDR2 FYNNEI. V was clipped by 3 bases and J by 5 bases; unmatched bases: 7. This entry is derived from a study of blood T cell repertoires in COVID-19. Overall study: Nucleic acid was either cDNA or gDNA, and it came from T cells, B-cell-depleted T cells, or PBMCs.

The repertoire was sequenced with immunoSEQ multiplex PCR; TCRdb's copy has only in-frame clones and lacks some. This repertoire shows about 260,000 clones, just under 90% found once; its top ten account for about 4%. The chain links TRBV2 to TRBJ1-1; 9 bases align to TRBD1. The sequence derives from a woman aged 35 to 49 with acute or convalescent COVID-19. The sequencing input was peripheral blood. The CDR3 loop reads CASSESQTGGTEAFF. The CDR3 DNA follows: TGTGCCAGCAGTGAGAGCCAGACAGGGGGGACTGAAGCTTTCTTT.